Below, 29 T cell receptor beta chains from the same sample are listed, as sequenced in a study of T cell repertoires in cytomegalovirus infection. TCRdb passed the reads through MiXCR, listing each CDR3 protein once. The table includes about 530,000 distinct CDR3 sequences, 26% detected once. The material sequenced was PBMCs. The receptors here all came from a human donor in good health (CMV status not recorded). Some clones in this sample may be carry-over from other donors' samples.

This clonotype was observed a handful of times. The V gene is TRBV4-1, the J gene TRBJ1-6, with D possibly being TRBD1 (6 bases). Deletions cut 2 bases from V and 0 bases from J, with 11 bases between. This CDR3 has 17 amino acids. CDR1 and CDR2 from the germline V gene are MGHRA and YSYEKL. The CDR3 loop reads CASSQWTASSYNSPLHF. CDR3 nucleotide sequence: TGCGCCAGCAGCCAATGGACAGCGAGCTCCTATAATTCACCCCTCCACTTT.

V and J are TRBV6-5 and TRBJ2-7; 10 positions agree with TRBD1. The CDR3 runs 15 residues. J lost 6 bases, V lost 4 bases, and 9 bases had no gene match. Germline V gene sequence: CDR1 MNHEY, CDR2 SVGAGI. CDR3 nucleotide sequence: TGTGCCAGCAGTTTACCCTCGACAGGGGGCGTCGAGCAGTACTTC. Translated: CASSLPSTGGVEQYF.

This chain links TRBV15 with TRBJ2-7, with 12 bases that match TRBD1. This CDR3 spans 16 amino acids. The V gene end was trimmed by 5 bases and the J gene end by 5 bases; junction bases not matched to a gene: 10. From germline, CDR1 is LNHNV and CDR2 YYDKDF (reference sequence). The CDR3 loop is CATSGGLGQGADEQYV. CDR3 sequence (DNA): TGTGCCACCAGCGGGGGCCTGGGACAGGGGGCCGACGAGCAGTACGTC.

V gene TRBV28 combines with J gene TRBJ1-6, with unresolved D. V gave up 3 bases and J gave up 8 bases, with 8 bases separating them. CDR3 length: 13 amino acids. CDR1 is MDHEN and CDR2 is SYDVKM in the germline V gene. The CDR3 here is CASSFFRDSPLHF. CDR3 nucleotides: TGTGCCAGCAGTTTCTTTAGGGATTCACCCCTCCACTTT.

DNA for the CDR3: TGTGCCAGCAGCTCCAGACCCCAGCATTTGGCTTTCTTT. The encoded protein is CASSSRPQHLAFF. This chain joins TRBV7-2 and TRBJ1-1; D is unclear. CDR1 and CDR2 (germline): SGHTA, FQGNSA. Trimming took 4 bases from V and 11 from J, leaving 17 bases between them. The CDR3 consists of 13 residues.

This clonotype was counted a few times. CDR3 protein: CASSSSFGQDSYNEQFF. In DNA form, the CDR3 reads TGTGCCAGCAGCTCTAGTTTTGGACAGGACTCCTACAATGAGCAGTTCTTC. The rearrangement uses TRBV9 and TRBJ2-1; TRBD1 matches 7 bases. The germline gives CDR1 SGDLS, CDR2 YYNGEE. Trimming cost V 4 bases and J 0 bases; bases outside gene matches: 10. The CDR3 spans 17 residues.

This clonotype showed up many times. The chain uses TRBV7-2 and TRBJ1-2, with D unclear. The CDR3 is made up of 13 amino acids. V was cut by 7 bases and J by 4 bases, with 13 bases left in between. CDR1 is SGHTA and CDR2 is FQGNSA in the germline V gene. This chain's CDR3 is CASNQDRAYGYTF. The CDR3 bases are TGTGCCAGCAACCAGGATAGGGCCTATGGCTACACCTTC.

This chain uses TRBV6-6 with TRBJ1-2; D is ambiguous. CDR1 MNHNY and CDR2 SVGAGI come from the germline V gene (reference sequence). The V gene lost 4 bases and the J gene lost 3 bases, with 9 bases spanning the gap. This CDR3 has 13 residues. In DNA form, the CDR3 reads TGTGCCAGCAGTTTCCTAAAGGACTATGGCTACACCTTC. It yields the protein CASSFLKDYGYTF.

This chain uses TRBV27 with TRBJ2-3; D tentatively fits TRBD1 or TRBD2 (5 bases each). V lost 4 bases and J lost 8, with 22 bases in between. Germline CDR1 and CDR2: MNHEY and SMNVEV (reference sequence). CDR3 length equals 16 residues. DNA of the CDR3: TGTGCCAGCAGTTCCCCGAGGGGAGTAAAGGGTGTTACGCAGTATTTT. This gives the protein CASSSPRGVKGVTQYF.

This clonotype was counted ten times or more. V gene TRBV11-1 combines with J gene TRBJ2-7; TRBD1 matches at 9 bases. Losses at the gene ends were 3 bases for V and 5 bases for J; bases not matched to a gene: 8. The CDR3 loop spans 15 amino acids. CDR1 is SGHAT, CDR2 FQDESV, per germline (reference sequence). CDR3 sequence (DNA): TGTGCCAGCAGCTTCCTTGACAGGGGGTTCGACGAGCAGTACTTC. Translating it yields CASSFLDRGFDEQYF. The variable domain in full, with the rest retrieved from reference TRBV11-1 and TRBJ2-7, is EAEVAQSPRYKITEKSQAVAFWCDPISGHATLYWYRQILGQGPELLVQFQDESVVDDSQLPKDRFSAERLKGVDSTLKIQPAELGDSAMYLCASSFLDRGFDEQYFGPGTRLTVT.

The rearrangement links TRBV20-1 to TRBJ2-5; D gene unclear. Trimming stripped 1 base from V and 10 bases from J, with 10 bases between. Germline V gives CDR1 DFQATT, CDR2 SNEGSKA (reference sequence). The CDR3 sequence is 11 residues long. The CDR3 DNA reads TGCAGTGCTAGAGTAACGGAAAACCAGTACTTC. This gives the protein CSARVTENQYF.

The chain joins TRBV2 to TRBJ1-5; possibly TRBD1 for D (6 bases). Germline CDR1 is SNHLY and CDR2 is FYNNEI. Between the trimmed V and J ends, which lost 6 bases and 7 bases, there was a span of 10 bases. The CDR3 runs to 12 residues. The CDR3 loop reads CASRLQGQPQHF. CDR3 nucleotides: TGTGCCAGCAGGCTACAGGGCCAGCCCCAGCATTTT.

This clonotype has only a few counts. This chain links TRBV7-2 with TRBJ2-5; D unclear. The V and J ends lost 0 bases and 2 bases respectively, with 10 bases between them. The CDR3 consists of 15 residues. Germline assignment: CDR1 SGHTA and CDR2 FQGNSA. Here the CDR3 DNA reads TGTGCCAGCAGCTTAGCGGCGACTCAGCAAGAGACCCAGTACTTC. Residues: CASSLAATQQETQYF. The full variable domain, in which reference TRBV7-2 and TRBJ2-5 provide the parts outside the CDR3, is GAGVSQSPSNKVTEKGKDVELRCDPISGHTALYWYRQSLGQGLEFLIYFQGNSAPDKSGLPSDRFSAERTGGSVSTLTIQRTQQEDSAVYLCASSLAATQQETQYFGPGTRLLVL.

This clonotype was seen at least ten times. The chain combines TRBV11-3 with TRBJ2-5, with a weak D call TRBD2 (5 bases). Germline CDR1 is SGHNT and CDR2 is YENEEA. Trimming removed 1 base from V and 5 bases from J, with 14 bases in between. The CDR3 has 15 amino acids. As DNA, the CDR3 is TGTGCCAGCAGCTTAGCGGTGACTATCTGGGAGACCCAGTACTTC. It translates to CASSLAVTIWETQYF.

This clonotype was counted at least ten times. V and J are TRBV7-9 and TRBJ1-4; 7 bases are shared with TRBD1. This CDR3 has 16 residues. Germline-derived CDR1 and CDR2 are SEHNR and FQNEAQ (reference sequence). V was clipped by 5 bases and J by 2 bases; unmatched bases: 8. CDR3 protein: CASSPKGARTNEKLFF. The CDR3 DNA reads TGTGCCAGCAGCCCGAAGGGGGCGCGTACTAATGAAAAACTGTTTTTT.

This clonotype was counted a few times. CDR3 nucleotide sequence: TGCGCCAGCAGCCAAGGACCACTAGCGGGAGAGATCACAGATACGCAGTATTTT. Encoded protein: CASSQGPLAGEITDTQYF. The chain employs TRBV4-3 and TRBJ2-3; 11 positions match TRBD2. Germline V gene sequence: CDR1 LGHNA, CDR2 YSLEER. This CDR3 comprises 18 residues. Germline trimming cut 1 base from V and 2 bases from J; bases unmatched to any gene: 8.

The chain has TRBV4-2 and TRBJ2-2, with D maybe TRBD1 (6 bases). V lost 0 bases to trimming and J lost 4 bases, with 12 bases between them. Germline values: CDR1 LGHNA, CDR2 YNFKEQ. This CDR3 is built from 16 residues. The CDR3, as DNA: TGTGCCAGCAGCCAAGATGAAGGGGGTGCCACCGGGGAGCTGTTTTTT. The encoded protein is CASSQDEGGATGELFF.

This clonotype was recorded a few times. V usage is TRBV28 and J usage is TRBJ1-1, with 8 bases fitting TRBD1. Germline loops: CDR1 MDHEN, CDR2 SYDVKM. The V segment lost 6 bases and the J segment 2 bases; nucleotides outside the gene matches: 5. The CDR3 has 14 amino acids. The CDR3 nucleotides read TGTGCCAGCAGGCCAGGGGGCCCAAACACTGAAGCTTTCTTT. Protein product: CASRPGGPNTEAFF.

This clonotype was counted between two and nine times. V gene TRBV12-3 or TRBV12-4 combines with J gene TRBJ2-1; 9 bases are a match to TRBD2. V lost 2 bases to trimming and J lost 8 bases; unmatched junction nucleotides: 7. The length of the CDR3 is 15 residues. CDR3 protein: CASSLISGSQDEQFF. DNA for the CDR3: TGTGCCAGCAGTTTAATTAGCGGGAGCCAAGATGAGCAGTTCTTC.

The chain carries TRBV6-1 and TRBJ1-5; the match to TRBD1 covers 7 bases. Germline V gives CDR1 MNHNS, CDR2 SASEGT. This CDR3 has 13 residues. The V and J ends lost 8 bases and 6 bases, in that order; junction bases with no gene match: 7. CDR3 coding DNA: TGTGCCAGCGCTCGACAGGGAGGTCAGCCCCAGCATTTT. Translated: CASARQGGQPQHF.

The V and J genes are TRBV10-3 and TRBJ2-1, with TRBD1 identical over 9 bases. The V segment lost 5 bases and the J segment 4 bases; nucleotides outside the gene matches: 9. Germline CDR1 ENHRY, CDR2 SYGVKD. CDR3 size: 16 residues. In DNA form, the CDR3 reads TGTGCCATCAGTACCAGACCGGGACAGGGATACAATGAGCAGTTCTTC. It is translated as CAISTRPGQGYNEQFF.

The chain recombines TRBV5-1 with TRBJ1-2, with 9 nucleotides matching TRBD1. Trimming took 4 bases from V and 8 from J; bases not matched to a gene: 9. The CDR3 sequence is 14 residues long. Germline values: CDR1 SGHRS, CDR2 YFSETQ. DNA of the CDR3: TGCGCCAGCAGCGCACCCGGGACAGGGAAAGGCTACACCTTC. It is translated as CASSAPGTGKGYTF.

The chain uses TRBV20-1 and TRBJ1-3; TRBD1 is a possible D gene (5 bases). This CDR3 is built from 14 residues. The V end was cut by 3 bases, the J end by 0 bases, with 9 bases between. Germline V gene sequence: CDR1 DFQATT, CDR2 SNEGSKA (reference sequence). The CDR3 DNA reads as TGCAGTGCTAGCAGGGAGAGCTCTGGAAACACCATATATTTT. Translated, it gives CSASRESSGNTIYF.

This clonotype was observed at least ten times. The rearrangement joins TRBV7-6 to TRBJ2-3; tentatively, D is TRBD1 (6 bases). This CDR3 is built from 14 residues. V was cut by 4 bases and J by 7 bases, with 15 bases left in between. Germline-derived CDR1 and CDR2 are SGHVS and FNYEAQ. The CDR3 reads CASSSSDSVNTQYF. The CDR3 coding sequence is TGTGCCAGCAGCTCCTCGGACAGTGTCAATACGCAGTATTTT.

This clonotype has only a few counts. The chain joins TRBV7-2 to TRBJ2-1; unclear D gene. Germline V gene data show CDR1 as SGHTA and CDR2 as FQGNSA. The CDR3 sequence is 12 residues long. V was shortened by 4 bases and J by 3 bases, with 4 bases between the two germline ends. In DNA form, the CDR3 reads TGTGCCAGCAGCTCCTTCTACAATGAGCAGTTCTTC. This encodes CASSSFYNEQFF.

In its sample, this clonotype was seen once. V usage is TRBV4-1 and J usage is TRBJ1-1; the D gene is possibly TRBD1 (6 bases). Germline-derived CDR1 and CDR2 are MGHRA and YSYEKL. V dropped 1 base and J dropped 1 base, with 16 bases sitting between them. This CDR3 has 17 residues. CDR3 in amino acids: CASSQGVSGHPNTEAFF. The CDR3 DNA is TGCGCCAGCAGCCAAGGCGTTTCGGGACACCCGAACACTGAAGCTTTCTTT.

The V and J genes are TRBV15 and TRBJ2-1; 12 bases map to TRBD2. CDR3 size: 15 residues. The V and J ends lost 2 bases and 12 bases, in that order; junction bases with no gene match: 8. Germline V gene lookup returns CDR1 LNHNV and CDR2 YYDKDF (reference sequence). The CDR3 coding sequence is TGTGCCACCAGCAGAAGAGCTAGCGGGAGGGCCGGGCAGTTCTTC. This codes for CATSRRASGRAGQFF. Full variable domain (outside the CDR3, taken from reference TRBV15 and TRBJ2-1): DAMVIQNPRYQVTQFGKPVTLSCSQTLNHNVMYWYQQKSSQAPKLLFHYYDKDFNNEADTPDNFQSRRPNTSFCFLDIRSPGLGDTAMYLCATSRRASGRAGQFFGPGTRLTVL.

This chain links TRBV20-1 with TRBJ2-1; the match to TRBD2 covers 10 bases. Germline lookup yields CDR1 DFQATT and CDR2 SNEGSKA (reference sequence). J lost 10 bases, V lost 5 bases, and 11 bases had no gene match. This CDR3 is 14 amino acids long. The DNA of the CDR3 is TGCAGTGCTCCTCGAGCGGGAGGGCAGGGAGAGCAGTTCTTC. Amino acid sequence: CSAPRAGGQGEQFF.

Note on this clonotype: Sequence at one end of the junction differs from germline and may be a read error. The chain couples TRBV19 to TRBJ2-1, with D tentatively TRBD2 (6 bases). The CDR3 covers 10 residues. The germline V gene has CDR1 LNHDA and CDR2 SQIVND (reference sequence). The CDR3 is CRDLRCEQFF. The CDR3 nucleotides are TGCCGGGACTTGCGATGTGAGCAGTTCTTC.